The text below deals with one T cell receptor (beta chain). V was clipped by 1 base and J by 11 bases, with 6 bases between them. From germline, CDR1 is SGHAT and CDR2 FQNNGV. The CDR3 sequence is 12 residues long. This specimen comes from a study of blood T cell repertoires in COVID-19. Sequenced by immunoSEQ multiplex PCR; TCRdb stores in-frame clones only, minus some. The sample consists of roughly 270,000 clones, approximately 85% of them appearing once. The receptor's source is a man between 50 and 59 years old with active or convalescent COVID-19. The V and J genes are TRBV11-2 and TRBJ1-6; D unresolved. Sequenced sample: peripheral blood. Here the CDR3 DNA reads TGTGCCAGCAGCTTAGTAGCGGCACCCCTCCACTTT. Translation: CASSLVAAPLHF.